Following are 18 T cell receptor beta chains from one sample sequenced in a study of technical replicates of blood from a few donors. Method: immunoSEQ multiplex PCR; TCRdb's copy keeps in-frame clones and lacks some. The data contain tens of thousands of clones, about 95% of them singletons. What was sequenced was T cells isolated from PBMCs. Receptor source: a human donor in good health.

The chain is built from TRBV5-1 and TRBJ2-2, with a tentative D call TRBD2 (5 bases). The germline V and J ends were trimmed by 7 bases and 6 bases, with 19 bases remaining between them. The germline V gene has CDR1 SGHRS and CDR2 YFSETQ. This CDR3 spans 15 amino acids. CDR3 in DNA: TGCGCCAGCCGTCTCATCGGGGTTACGGCCGGGGAGCTGTTTTTT. This sequence encodes CASRLIGVTAGELFF.

CDR3 protein: CATSGTYPITEQFF. In DNA, the CDR3 is TGTGCCACCAGCGGGACATACCCCATTACTGAGCAGTTCTTC. The chain carries TRBV15 and TRBJ2-1; TRBD1 is a possible D gene (6 bases). The length of the CDR3 is 14 residues. The V and J ends lost 5 bases and 9 bases respectively, with 17 bases between them. CDR1 and CDR2 from the germline V gene are LNHNV and YYDKDF (reference sequence).

J is TRBJ2-7 and V is TRBV28; 8 positions match TRBD1. There are 17 residues in the CDR3. The V segment lost 4 bases and the J segment 7 bases; nucleotides outside the gene matches: 18. CDR1 and CDR2 (germline): MDHEN, SYDVKM. CDR3 DNA: TGTGCCAGCAGTTCCCCTGGTGCAGGGGGCCGGTCGGGGGAGCAGTACTTC. This encodes CASSSPGAGGRSGEQYF.

The J gene is TRBJ2-6, the V gene TRBV4-1, with 12 bases lining up with TRBD2. Germline V gene lookup returns CDR1 MGHRA and CDR2 YSYEKL. Trimming at V came to 3 bases and at J to 4 bases, leaving 4 bases not matched to a gene. The CDR3 sequence is 17 residues long. The DNA for the CDR3 is TGCGCCAGCAGCCATGCTAGCGGGAGGGCCGGGGCCAACGTCCTGACTTTC. This codes for CASSHASGRAGANVLTF.

This clone showed up just once. The J gene is TRBJ1-6, the V gene TRBV7-2, with 8 bases aligning to TRBD1. CDR3 size: 15 residues. After removal of 4 bases from V and 7 bases from J, the junction contained 6 bases not matched to a gene. CDR1 is SGHTA and CDR2 is FQGNSA in the germline V gene. CDR3 region: CASSSGTGPNSPLHF. Written as DNA, the CDR3 is TGTGCCAGCAGCTCCGGGACAGGACCCAATTCACCCCTCCACTTT.

The chain recombines TRBV18 with TRBJ2-3; TRBD2 might be the D (6 bases). The CDR3 is made up of 14 amino acids. Germline-derived CDR1 and CDR2 are KGHSH and LQKENI. Trimming left V 3 bases short and J 2 bases short, with 9 bases between. For the CDR3, the DNA is TGTGCCAGCTCACCGACTAGATCCACAGATACGCAGTATTTT. Its protein product is CASSPTRSTDTQYF.

This chain links TRBV6-5 with TRBJ2-1; TRBD2 aligns across 10 bases. This CDR3 region has 15 residues. Germline assignment: CDR1 MNHEY and CDR2 SVGAGI. V dropped 8 bases and J dropped 6; count of bases not matched to a gene: 10. For the CDR3, the DNA is TGTGCCAGCCAGACTAGCGGGTTTCCTAGCAATGAGCAGTTCTTC. The encoded protein is CASQTSGFPSNEQFF.

Here the CDR3 reads CASSYSGAYGNTIYF. Written as DNA, the CDR3 is TGTGCCAGCAGTTACTCGGGGGCTTACGGAAACACCATATATTTT. The chain has TRBV6-5 and TRBJ1-3, with D perhaps TRBD1 (6 bases). V was clipped by 0 bases and J by 4 bases, with 10 bases between them. The CDR3 extends over 15 amino acids. From germline, CDR1 is MNHEY and CDR2 SVGAGI.

This clone was seen once. The genes are TRBV4-2 and TRBJ1-4; D is undetermined. CDR3 length: 11 residues. Germline-derived CDR1 and CDR2 are LGHNA and YNFKEQ. Trimming took 4 bases from V and 10 from J, leaving 7 bases between them. The CDR3 bases are TGTGCCAGCAGCCCGGGAGGAAAACTGTTTTTT. Translating gives CASSPGGKLFF.

The rearrangement links TRBV10-1 to TRBJ2-7, with TRBD1 as a possible D gene (6 bases). V lost 6 bases and J 5 bases, leaving 20 bases between the germline ends. Germline CDR1 reads WNHNN; CDR2 reads SYGVQD (reference sequence). There are 15 residues in the CDR3. The chain's CDR3 is CASRFGQTPLDEQYF. Written as DNA, the CDR3 is TGCGCCAGCAGATTCGGACAGACTCCGTTAGACGAGCAGTACTTC.

V is TRBV19 and J is TRBJ1-1; D call uncertain. The CDR3 is 13 residues long. V shed 7 bases and J shed 5 bases, with 14 bases lying between them. Germline CDR1 LNHDA, CDR2 SQIVND (reference sequence). CDR3 amino acids: CASNHAGKTEAFF. In nucleotides, the CDR3 is TGTGCCAGTAACCACGCGGGGAAAACTGAAGCTTTCTTT.

J is TRBJ1-2 and V is TRBV9; 7 bases fit TRBD1. This CDR3 has 15 residues. Germline CDR1 and CDR2: SGDLS and YYNGEE. J lost 4 bases, V lost 4 bases, and 10 bases had no gene match. The CDR3 reads CASSQAISGGYGYTF. The CDR3 nucleotides are TGTGCCAGCAGCCAAGCGATTTCAGGGGGCTATGGCTACACCTTC.

The gene calls are TRBV29-1 and TRBJ2-3, with a possible D match to TRBD1 (5 bases). The V and J ends lost 7 bases and 0 bases respectively, with 14 bases between them. The CDR3 contains 14 residues. Germline values: CDR1 SQVTM, CDR2 ANQGSEA. The CDR3 reads CSGAEGVSTDTQYF. In DNA, the CDR3 is TGCAGCGGTGCCGAAGGGGTCAGCACAGATACGCAGTATTTT.

The chain recombines TRBV10-3 with TRBJ2-2; 14 bases agree with TRBD2. Germline assignment: CDR1 ENHRY and CDR2 SYGVKD. The V segment lost 3 bases and the J segment 5 bases; nucleotides outside the gene matches: 8. CDR3 size: 18 residues. This chain's CDR3 is CAISDPGLAGGWTGELFF. In DNA form, the CDR3 reads TGTGCCATCAGTGACCCAGGACTAGCGGGAGGTTGGACCGGGGAGCTGTTTTTT.

The CDR3 DNA reads as TGTGCCAGCAGCCCACAGGGGGCTCAGCCCCAGCATTTT. This encodes CASSPQGAQPQHF. This chain joins TRBV7-9 and TRBJ1-5; 9 nucleotides align to TRBD1. The CDR3 has 13 amino acids. With 5 bases clipped from V and 6 bases from J, the junction kept 2 bases outside the gene matches. Germline V CDR1 and CDR2: SEHNR, FQNEAQ (reference sequence).

The chain employs TRBV7-2 and TRBJ1-1; D is unresolved. V was shortened by 2 bases and J by 2 bases, with 12 bases between the two germline ends. Germline V gene data show CDR1 as SGHTA and CDR2 as FQGNSA. The CDR3 is made up of 15 amino acids. The CDR3 DNA reads TGTGCCAGCAGCTTAAGAGGTCATGGAAACACTGAAGCTTTCTTT. Protein product: CASSLRGHGNTEAFF.

V is TRBV25-1 and J is TRBJ2-7, with 12 bases identical to TRBD1. J lost 2 bases, V lost 4 bases, and 9 bases had no gene match. The CDR3 sequence is 17 residues long. CDR1 is MGHDK, CDR2 SYGVNS, per germline. DNA of the CDR3: TGTGCCAGCAGTGGGGACAGGGGGCTCGTGGGCACCTACGAGCAGTACTTC. Protein: CASSGDRGLVGTYEQYF.

The rearrangement uses TRBV30 and TRBJ2-3; a weak D match, TRBD1 (6 bases). CDR1 is GTSNPN, CDR2 SVGIG, per germline (reference sequence). The CDR3 runs to 15 residues. V dropped 0 bases and J dropped 5 bases, with 15 bases sitting between them. The CDR3 DNA reads as TGTGCCTGGAGTGTTGGCGCAGGGGAGTTAGATACGCAGTATTTT. Protein: CAWSVGAGELDTQYF.